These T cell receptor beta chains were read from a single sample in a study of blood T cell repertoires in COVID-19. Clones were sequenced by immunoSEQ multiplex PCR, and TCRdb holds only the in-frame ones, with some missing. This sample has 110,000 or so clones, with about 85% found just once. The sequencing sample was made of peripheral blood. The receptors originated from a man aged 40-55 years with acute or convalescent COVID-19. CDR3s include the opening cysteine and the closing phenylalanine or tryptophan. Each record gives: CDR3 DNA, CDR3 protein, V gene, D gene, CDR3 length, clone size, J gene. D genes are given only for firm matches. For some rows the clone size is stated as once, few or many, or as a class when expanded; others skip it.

TGCAGTGCTAATAAAGAGACCCAGTACTTC,CSANKETQYF,TRBV20-1,.,10,few,TRBJ2-5
TGTGCCAGCAAAAGACAGTCAACCTACGAGCAGTACTTC,CASKRQSTYEQYF,TRBV3-1/TRBV3-2,.,13,once,TRBJ2-7
TGCGCCAGCAGCCGAGCGGGTGCAAATGAGCAGTTCTTC,CASSRAGANEQFF,TRBV4-3,.,13,few,TRBJ2-1
TGTGCCAGCAGCCTCTACGAGCAGTACTTC,CASSLYEQYF,TRBV5-8,.,10,.,TRBJ2-7
TGTGCCAGCAGCCCCCAGTCGGGGGGGCTGTATGAGCAGTTCTTC,CASSPQSGGLYEQFF,TRBV7-3,TRBD2,15,.,TRBJ2-1
TGTGCCAGCAGTTACCTTCAGAGCACAGATACGCAGTATTTT,CASSYLQSTDTQYF,TRBV6-5,.,14,.,TRBJ2-3
TGTGCCAGCTGCCGGGACAGGGGCTACAATGAGCAGTTCTTC,CASCRDRGYNEQFF,TRBV19,TRBD1,14,.,TRBJ2-1
TGTGCCTGCAGGGGAAACACTGAAGCTTTCTTT,CACRGNTEAFF,TRBV30,.,11,.,TRBJ1-1
TGTGCCAGTAGTAAAGTCACAGGGGGACTCAACGAGCAGTACTTC,CASSKVTGGLNEQYF,TRBV19,TRBD1,15,.,TRBJ2-7
TGTGCCAGTAGTATAAGCGAGGGAACTGAAGCTTTCTTT,CASSISEGTEAFF,TRBV19,.,13,.,TRBJ1-1
TGTGCCACCAGTGATCAGGGTTACTATGGCTACACCTTC,CATSDQGYYGYTF,TRBV24-1,.,13,.,TRBJ1-2
TGTGCCAGCAGCCAAACCGCTCGGGGAAACGAGCAGTACTTC,CASSQTARGNEQYF,TRBV14,.,14,.,TRBJ2-7
TGTGCCAGCAGCTTAGCGGCCTTACGGGGTGAGCAGTTCTTC,CASSLAALRGEQFF,TRBV7-9,.,14,.,TRBJ2-1
TGTGCCAGCAGCTTCCGGGGGACTAATGAAAAACTGTTTTTT,CASSFRGTNEKLFF,TRBV7-2,.,14,.,TRBJ1-4
TGTGCCACCAGCCTACAGGGGGCTAATGAAAAACTGTTTTTT,CATSLQGANEKLFF,TRBV15,TRBD1,14,.,TRBJ1-4
TGTGCCAGCGGGGGGGAGGGCCGCCAGCCCCAGCATTTT,CASGGEGRQPQHF,TRBV2,.,13,.,TRBJ1-5
TGTGCCAGCAGCACCACCGGACACTTCACAGATACGCAGTATTTT,CASSTTGHFTDTQYF,TRBV13,.,15,.,TRBJ2-3
TGTGCCAGCAGCCGGGACAGGGGTGAAAAACTGTTTTTT,CASSRDRGEKLFF,TRBV11-1,TRBD1,13,.,TRBJ1-4